This T cell receptor (beta chain) was obtained from a study of cytomegalovirus exposure and HLA in healthy donors (dated by TCRdb to the late 2010s). Regarding the study in general: In an earlier analysis of some 610 of the donors, approximately 260 Gb of sequence data and some 120 million unique TCR beta sequences from 150 million to 200 million T cells were reported. Roughly 300 gigabases of sequencing data and tens of millions of unique TCR sequences were included in an early release covering about 700 HLA-typed donors. Of the approximately 400 genotyped donors, around 81% fell in the genetic ancestry cluster associated with self-reported Caucasian donors. The study aimed to test whether signatures of past pathogen exposure could be identified by cataloging public T cell receptors. Using immunosequencing, the study profiled T cell repertoires from 666 subjects and related those repertoires to cytomegalovirus serostatus. Besides the first cohort of around 670 subjects, a separate validation cohort made up of roughly 120 different subjects was used. To predict cytomegalovirus infection status, the study combined high-throughput TCR immunosequencing, statistical association of individual TCRs with disease status, and machine learning. A later analysis re-examined previously published TCR beta repertoires from more than 650 donors and added high-resolution HLA genotyping to investigate patterns of TCR occurrence. Rather than using new phenotypic data, the later analysis identified candidate immune exposures from TCR beta sequences and from how often those sequences occurred across donors. An earlier analysis of around 540 of the donors applied high-throughput TCR beta sequencing to assess whether each TCR beta V gene segment acted as functional or pseudogenic. Donor age, sex, ethnicity and CMV serostatus were collected together with the repertoire data. A later genetic analysis took genome-wide SNP genotypes for about 65% of the 666 donors and used that subset as a discovery cohort. All discovery cohort repertoires had been generated using a single sequencing platform. Class I and class II HLA loci were covered by the typing at four-digit resolution. Typing coverage varied by locus: roughly 629-640 donors for A, B, C, DRB1 and DQB1; some 520 for DQA1; about 600 for DPA1; around 450 for DPB1. Five DR-DQ haplotypes were handled as single units for association and clustering, since linkage in the cohort was strong. On average, around 200,000 unique TCR beta nucleotide sequences were sequenced per donor among several hundred genotyped donors of the cohort, with approximately 18% of those sequences being non-productive.

Findings and caveats that apply to the study as a whole: Most TCR sequences were observed very rarely across donors, whereas some public TCRs were present in many individuals. A later analysis found that HLA-associated TCR beta chains were more clonally expanded and had lower generation probabilities than equally common non-associated chains. A later analysis associated about 17,000 TCR beta sequences with specific HLA alleles at a false discovery rate of 0.05. In a later analysis, the rate of TCR association differed among HLA loci, with DRB1 alleles having the most associated TCRs and HLA-C alleles having the fewest. According to the authors, the approach could potentially be generalized to other disease states and immunological phenotypes. Broadly in line with IMGT annotations, most TCR beta V segments showed up in productive rearrangements about 87% or about 30% of the time in an earlier analysis of about 500 of the donors. An association between a missense DCLRE1C variant and V-gene and J-gene trimming of TCR beta chains was found in a later genetic analysis and replicated in an independent cohort. A total of 150 to 200 TCR beta chains were listed by the study as associated with cytomegalovirus. Roughly uniform sequencing depth across donors was assumed in presence/absence analyses, although this assumption may not hold. In a later analysis, several top co-occurrence clusters were reported to appear linked to parvovirus B19, influenza, CMV and Epstein-Barr virus. A later analysis found that most CMV-associated TCR beta chains appeared HLA-restricted, with HLA associations seemingly driven largely by CMV exposure. Linkage disequilibrium might explain the correlated functional status among segregating V segments, but an unknown experimental factor could not be excluded. Because counts were too low, around 17 rarely observed V segments, including chromosome 9 orphons, were left out of the earlier analysis of some 640 of the donors. In this cohort, only TCR beta chains were sequenced, and detectable features were limited by the absence of alpha or paired-chain data. Some IMGT-functional V segments, including TRBV6-2 and TRBV6-3, could not be told apart with the 87-base-pair reads, so those segments were excluded. A cluster of highly shared sequence variants was judged likely to represent a technical artifact of the sequencing pipeline. Three of the identified cytomegalovirus-associated TCR beta chains were confirmed in vitro to be specific for cytomegalovirus antigens. Compared with the roughly 670-donor mean, donors in an Asian-associated ancestry cluster had fewer N-insertions in productive TCRs, according to a later genetic analysis. When HLA alleles, especially DR and DQ, strongly co-occurred, attributing TCR associations to individual alleles was difficult. A further reported finding was that TCR beta sequences accurately predicted the HLA-A and HLA-B alleles for most subjects in the first cohort. The classifier was reported to diagnose cytomegalovirus status with high specificity and sensitivity in both the original cohort and the validation cohort. Immune exposure information for the cohort was limited to CMV serostatus. Because some donors lacked HLA typing at each locus, the association tests relied only on the typed subset.

In total, more than 500 healthy bone marrow donors made up the cohort. Cohort members were all nominally healthy when sampled, although unrecorded immune exposures were likely present. The donor tested CMV seronegative and was one of the 352 seronegative cohort members. Every donor gave a peripheral blood sample, and the peripheral blood mononuclear cells from that sample were used for TCR beta sequencing. Genomic DNA was extracted from the blood cell samples with the Qiagen DNeasy Blood Extraction Kit. A word on this clone: The antigen it recognizes is unknown. Base qualities are not at hand, and no much larger clone is one base apart.

The library was obtained by the immunoSEQ multiplex PCR assay. A mixture of 60 forward primers for TCR Vbeta segments and 13 reverse primers for TCR Jbeta segments was used in the multiplex PCR. The CDR3 region of rearranged TCR beta genes was amplified from genomic DNA with a multiplex PCR assay. The Illumina HiSeq System was used to sequence the amplified TCR beta libraries as 87-base-pair reads. In the paper's pipeline: In a later analysis, 70 million to 95 million unique TCR beta chains were counted across the approximately 670 repertoires, and around 10 million of these chains were shared by at least two donors. Raw reads were error-corrected and collapsed into unique sequences by a nearest-neighbor algorithm in which closely related sequences were merged to remove PCR and sequencing errors. V, D and J gene segments were assigned by aligning CDR3 sequences to IMGT reference sequences. For a sequence to be retained, a match of at least six nucleotides to both a V gene segment and a J gene segment was required. Rearrangements were classified as productive when the CDR3 lacked stop codons and remained in frame with V and J, and all other rearrangements were classified as non-productive. CDR3 was defined by IMGT convention, running from the second conserved V-encoded cysteine to the conserved J-encoded phenylalanine. The earlier analysis of a few hundred of the donors excluded any sequence lacking an unambiguous match to a single V gene segment. An earlier analysis of fewer than 750 of the donors called V segments functional above 56.7% productive rearrangements and segregating when the between-donor standard deviation exceeded 5%. To diagnose cytomegalovirus status from the catalog of TCR beta chain sequences, a statistical classification framework was built. A later analysis assigned V and J genes by comparing TCR nucleotide sequences with IMGT/GENE-DB human TR gene sequences. A later analysis assigned CDR3 sequences and most-parsimonious VDJ recombination scenarios with the TCRdist pipeline. In a later analysis, each TCR beta chain was defined by its CDR3 amino acid sequence together with its V-gene family, and reads lacking a unique V-gene family were excluded. In a later analysis, 500 to 700 highly shared, low-generation-probability nucleotide sequences were removed to address suspected cross-contamination and a sequencing artifact. A later analysis calculated a clonal expansion index for each public chain from normalized within-repertoire ranks of inferred template counts. A later analysis computed generation probabilities with a VDJ recombination model fitted to out-of-frame rearrangements, and checked the results against IGoR. In a later analysis, TCR-TCR, TCR-HLA and TCR-CMV co-occurrence was scored with hypergeometric tests, and a repertoire-size bias correction was applied to TCR pairs. In a later analysis, false discovery rates were estimated by permuting HLA or CMV assignments 20 times. In a later analysis, co-occurring TCRs were grouped using DBSCAN, with TCRdist sequence similarity added in when clustering inside HLA-allele-positive subsets. For co-occurrence clustering, repertoires with fewer than 30,000 or more than 120,000 public chains were excluded, along with roughly 5 repertoires with anomalous nucleotide sharing. The source is immuneACCESS, and TCRdb retained only in-frame sequences with V and J called. Part of the clones is not carried over; for the studies checked, unresolved V genes explain less than half of this, and the remainder is unexplained. That table is the source of V, J and clone size, and D and trimming were worked out from the DNA. A total of about 170,000 clones appear in this sample, 80% of them only once. Over 2% of the sample lies in the top ten.

The V end gives up 1 base and the J end 1 base, leaving 1 base in the junction not matched to a gene. According to the germline V gene, CDR1 reads SQVTM and CDR2 reads ANQGSEA. Reading from cysteine to phenylalanine, the CDR3 counts 14 amino acids. Only the CDR3 region is kept as DNA, spanning 42 bases read in frame from base 1. The origin of this receptor is a male donor in good health and CMV-seronegative. This receptor chain uses TRBV29-1 and TRBJ2-3; the junction holds 8 bases that match TRBD1. The sequencing sample was made of PBMCs. The sequence in DNA is TGCAGCGTTGAAGCGGGACAGGGCACAGATACGCAGTATTTT. Its protein reads: CSVEAGQGTDTQYF.